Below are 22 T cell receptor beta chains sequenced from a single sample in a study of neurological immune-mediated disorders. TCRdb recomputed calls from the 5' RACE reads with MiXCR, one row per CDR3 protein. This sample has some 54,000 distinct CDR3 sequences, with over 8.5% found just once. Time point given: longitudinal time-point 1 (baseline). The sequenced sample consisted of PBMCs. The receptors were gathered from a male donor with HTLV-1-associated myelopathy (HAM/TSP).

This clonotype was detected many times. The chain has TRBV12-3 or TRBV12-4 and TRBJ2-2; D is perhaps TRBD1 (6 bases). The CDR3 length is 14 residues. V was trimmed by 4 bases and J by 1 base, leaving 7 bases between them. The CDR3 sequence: CASSSTGNTGELFF. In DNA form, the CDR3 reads TGTGCCAGCAGTTCGACAGGGAACACCGGGGAGCTGTTTTTT.

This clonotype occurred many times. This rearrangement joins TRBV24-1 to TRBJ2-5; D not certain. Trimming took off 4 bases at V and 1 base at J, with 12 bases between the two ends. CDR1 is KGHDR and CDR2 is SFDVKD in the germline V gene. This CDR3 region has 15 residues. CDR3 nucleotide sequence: TGTGCCACCAGTGAGACGGCGTCCTTCCAAGAGACCCAGTACTTC. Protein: CATSETASFQETQYF.

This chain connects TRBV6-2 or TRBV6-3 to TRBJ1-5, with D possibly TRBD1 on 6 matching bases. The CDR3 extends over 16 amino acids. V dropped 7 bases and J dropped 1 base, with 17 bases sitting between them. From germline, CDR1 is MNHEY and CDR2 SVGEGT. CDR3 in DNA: TGTGCCAGCAATCTGAGGGGGGGGAACAGCAATCAGCCCCAGCATTTT. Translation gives CASNLRGGNSNQPQHF.

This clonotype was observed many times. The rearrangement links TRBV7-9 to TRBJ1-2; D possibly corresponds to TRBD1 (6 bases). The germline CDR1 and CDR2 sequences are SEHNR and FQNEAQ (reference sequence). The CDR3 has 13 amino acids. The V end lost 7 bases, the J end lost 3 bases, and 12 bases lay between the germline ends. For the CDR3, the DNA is TGTGCCAGCAAGGGCGGGGGCGACTATGGCTACACCTTC. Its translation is CASKGGGDYGYTF.

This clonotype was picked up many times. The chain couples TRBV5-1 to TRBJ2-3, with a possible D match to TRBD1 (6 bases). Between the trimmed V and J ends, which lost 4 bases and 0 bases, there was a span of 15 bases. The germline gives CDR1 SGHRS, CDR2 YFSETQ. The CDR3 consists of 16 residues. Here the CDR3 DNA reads TGCGCCAGCAGCGCCGGGACATCCCCTAGCACAGATACGCAGTATTTT. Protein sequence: CASSAGTSPSTDTQYF. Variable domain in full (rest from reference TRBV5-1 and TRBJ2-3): KAGVTQTPRYLIKTRGQQVTLSCSPISGHRSVSWYQQTPGQGLQFLFEYFSETQRNKGNFPGRFSGRQFSNSRSEMNVSTLELGDSALYLCASSAGTSPSTDTQYFGPGTRLTVL.

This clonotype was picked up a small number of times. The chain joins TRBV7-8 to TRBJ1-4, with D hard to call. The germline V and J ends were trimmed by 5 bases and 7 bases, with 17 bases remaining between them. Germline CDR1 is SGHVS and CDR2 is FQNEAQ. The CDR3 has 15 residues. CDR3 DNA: TGTGCCAGCAGCCCCCCCCGAACTAAGCTTGAAAAACTGTTTTTT. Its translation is CASSPPRTKLEKLFF.

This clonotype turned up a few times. CDR3 sequence: CASSAGGNEKLFF. In nucleotides, the CDR3 is TGTGCCAGCTCAGCAGGAGGAAATGAAAAACTGTTTTTT. The chain is built from TRBV18 and TRBJ1-4; no reliable D call. Germline lookup yields CDR1 KGHSH and CDR2 LQKENI. The CDR3 is made up of 13 amino acids. V shed 5 bases and J shed 5 bases, with 9 bases lying between them.

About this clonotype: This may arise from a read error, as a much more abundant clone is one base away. DNA of the CDR3: TGTGCCAGCAGCCAAGATAGGACTAACGGGGGCTCCTACGAGCAGTACTTC. Amino acids: CASSQDRTNGGSYEQYF. V usage is TRBV14 and J usage is TRBJ2-7; perhaps TRBD2 as D (6 bases). This CDR3 spans 17 amino acids. Germline CDR1 and CDR2: SGHDN and FVKESK. V lost 0 bases and J 0 bases, leaving 15 bases between the germline ends.

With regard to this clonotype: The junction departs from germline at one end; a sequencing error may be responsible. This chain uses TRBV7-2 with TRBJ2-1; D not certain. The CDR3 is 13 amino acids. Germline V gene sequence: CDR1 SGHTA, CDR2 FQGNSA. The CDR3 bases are TGTGCCAGCACCTTAACTCGGGCCAATGAGCAGTTCTTC. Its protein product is CASTLTRANEQFF.

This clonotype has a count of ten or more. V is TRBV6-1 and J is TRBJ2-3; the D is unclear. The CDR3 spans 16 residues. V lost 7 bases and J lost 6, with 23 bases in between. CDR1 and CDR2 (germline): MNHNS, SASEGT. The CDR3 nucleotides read TGTGCCAGCACCCCGACCGACTCGGATCGGTCTGATACGCAGTATTTT. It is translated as CASTPTDSDRSDTQYF.

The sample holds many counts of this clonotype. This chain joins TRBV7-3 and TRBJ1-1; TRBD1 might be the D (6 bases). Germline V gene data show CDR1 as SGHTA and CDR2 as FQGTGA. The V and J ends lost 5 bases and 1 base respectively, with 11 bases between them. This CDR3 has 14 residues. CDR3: CASSADSGNTEAFF. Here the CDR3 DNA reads TGTGCCAGCAGCGCGGACAGTGGGAACACTGAAGCTTTCTTT. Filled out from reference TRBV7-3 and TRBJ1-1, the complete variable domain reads GAGVSQTPSNKVTEKGKYVELRCDPISGHTALYWYRQSLGQGPEFLIYFQGTGAADDSGLPNDRFFAVRPEGSVSTLKIQRTERGDSAVYLCASSADSGNTEAFFGQGTRLTVV.

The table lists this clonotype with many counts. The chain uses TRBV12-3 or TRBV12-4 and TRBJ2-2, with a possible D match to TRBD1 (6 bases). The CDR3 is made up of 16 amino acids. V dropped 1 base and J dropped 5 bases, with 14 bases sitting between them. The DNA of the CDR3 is TGTGCCAGCAGTTTAGGTGCAGGGGATAATACCGGGGAGCTGTTTTTT. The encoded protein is CASSLGAGDNTGELFF.

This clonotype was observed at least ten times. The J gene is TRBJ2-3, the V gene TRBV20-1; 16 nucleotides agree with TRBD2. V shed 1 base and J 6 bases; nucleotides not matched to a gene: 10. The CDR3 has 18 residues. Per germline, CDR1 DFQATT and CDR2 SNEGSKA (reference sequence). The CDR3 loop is CSARGDGTSGGALDTQYF. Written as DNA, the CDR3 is TGCAGTGCTAGAGGAGATGGGACTAGCGGGGGGGCGTTGGATACGCAGTATTTT.

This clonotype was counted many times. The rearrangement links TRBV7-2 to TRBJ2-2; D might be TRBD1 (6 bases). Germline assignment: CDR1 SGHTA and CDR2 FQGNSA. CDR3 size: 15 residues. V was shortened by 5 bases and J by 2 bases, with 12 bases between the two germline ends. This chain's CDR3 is CASSPRTANTGELFF. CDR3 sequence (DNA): TGTGCCAGCAGCCCGAGGACAGCTAACACCGGGGAGCTGTTTTTT.

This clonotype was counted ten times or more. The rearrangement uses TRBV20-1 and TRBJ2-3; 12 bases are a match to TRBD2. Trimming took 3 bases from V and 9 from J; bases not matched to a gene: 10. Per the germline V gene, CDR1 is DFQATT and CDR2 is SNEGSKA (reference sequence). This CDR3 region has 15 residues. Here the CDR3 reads CSAREASGGVWTQYF. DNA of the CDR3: TGCAGTGCTAGGGAGGCTAGCGGGGGGGTTTGGACGCAGTATTTT.

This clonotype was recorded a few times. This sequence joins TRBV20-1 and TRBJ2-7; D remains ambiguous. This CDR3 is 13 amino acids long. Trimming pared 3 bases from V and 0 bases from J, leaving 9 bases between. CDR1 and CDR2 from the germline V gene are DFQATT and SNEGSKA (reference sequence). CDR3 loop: CSARRQSSYEQYF. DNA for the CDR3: TGCAGTGCTAGGAGGCAGAGCTCCTACGAGCAGTACTTC.

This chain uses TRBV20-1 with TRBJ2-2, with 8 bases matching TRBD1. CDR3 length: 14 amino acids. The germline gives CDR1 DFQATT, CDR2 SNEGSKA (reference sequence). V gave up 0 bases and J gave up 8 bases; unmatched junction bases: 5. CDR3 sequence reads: CSARDLRGQGELFF. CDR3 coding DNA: TGCAGTGCTAGAGATCTCAGGGGGCAAGGGGAGCTGTTTTTT.

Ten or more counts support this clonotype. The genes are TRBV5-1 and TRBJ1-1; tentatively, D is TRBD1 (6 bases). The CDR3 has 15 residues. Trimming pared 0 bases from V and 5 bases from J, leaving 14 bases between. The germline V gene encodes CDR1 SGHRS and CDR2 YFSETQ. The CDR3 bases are TGCGCCAGCAGCTTGGCCGGGGGGGCGCAGACTGAAGCTTTCTTT. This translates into CASSLAGGAQTEAFF. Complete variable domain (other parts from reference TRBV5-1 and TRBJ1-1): KAGVTQTPRYLIKTRGQQVTLSCSPISGHRSVSWYQQTPGQGLQFLFEYFSETQRNKGNFPGRFSGRQFSNSRSEMNVSTLELGDSALYLCASSLAGGAQTEAFFGQGTRLTVV.

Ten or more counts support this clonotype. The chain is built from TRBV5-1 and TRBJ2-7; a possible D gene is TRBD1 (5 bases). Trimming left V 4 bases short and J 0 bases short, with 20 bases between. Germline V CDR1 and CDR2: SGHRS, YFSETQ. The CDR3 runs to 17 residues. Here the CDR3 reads CASSLYSLRESSYEQYF. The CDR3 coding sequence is TGCGCCAGCAGCCTATACAGCCTCAGGGAAAGCTCCTACGAGCAGTACTTC.

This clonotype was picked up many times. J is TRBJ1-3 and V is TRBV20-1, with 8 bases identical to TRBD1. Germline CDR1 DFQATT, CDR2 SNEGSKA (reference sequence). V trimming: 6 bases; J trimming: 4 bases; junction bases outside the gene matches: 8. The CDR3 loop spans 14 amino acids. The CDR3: CSAPGRGLGNTIYF. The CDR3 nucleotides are TGCAGTGCGCCGGGCAGGGGGCTAGGAAACACCATATATTTT.

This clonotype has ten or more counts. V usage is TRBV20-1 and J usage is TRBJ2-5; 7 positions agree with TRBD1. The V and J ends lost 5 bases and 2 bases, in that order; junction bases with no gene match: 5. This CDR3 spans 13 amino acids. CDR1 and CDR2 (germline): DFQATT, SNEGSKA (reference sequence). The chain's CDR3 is CSASRTGQETQYF. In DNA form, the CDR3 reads TGCAGTGCTTCCCGGACAGGACAAGAGACCCAGTACTTC.

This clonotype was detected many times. This CDR3 is CASSFTDRVDGYTF. CDR3 coding DNA: TGCGCCAGCAGCTTTACCGACAGGGTAGATGGCTACACCTTC. This chain connects TRBV5-1 to TRBJ1-2; 7 bases agree with TRBD1. CDR1 SGHRS and CDR2 YFSETQ come from the germline V gene. Unmatched junction bases numbered 7, after V lost 2 bases and J lost 6 bases. The CDR3 is 14 residues long. Drawing the rest from reference TRBV5-1 and TRBJ1-2, the complete variable domain is KAGVTQTPRYLIKTRGQQVTLSCSPISGHRSVSWYQQTPGQGLQFLFEYFSETQRNKGNFPGRFSGRQFSNSRSEMNVSTLELGDSALYLCASSFTDRVDGYTFGSGTRLTVV.